A single sample gave rise to the 32 T cell receptor beta chains below, sequenced in a study of patients and donors after allogeneic stem cell transplantation. TCRdb reprocessed the RT-PCR reads with MiXCR, giving one entry per CDR3 protein. The table lists 390,000 or so distinct CDR3 sequences, 15% to 20% of them singletons, with 7.2% in the top ten. Sequenced sample: blood, either unsorted or a sorted T cell fraction (not recorded which). The receptors were gathered from a human donor who was either an allogeneic HSCT recipient or a stem cell or donor lymphocyte infusion donor (not recorded which). It is not recorded whose cells these are; they may come from a transplant donor.

The chain links TRBV6-5 to TRBJ2-5, with a weak D call TRBD2 (6 bases). Trimming stripped 3 bases from V and 5 bases from J, with 13 bases between. This CDR3 is built from 14 residues. Germline CDR1 reads MNHEY; CDR2 reads SVGAGI. The CDR3 nucleotides read TGTGCCAGCAGTTATGGGACCAGCGGGGAGACCCAGTACTTC. This sequence encodes CASSYGTSGETQYF.

The chain links TRBV20-1 to TRBJ1-2; D remains unclear. Per the germline V gene, CDR1 is DFQATT and CDR2 is SNEGSKA (reference sequence). V lost 3 bases to trimming and J lost 4 bases, with 9 bases between them. The CDR3 covers 12 residues. The CDR3 nucleotides read TGCAGTGCTAGTAAGCGTGCCTATGGCTACACCTTC. This sequence encodes CSASKRAYGYTF.

This clonotype was detected a few times. V and J are TRBV20-1 and TRBJ1-6; D may be TRBD1 (5 bases). The length of the CDR3 is 17 residues. Trimming took off 5 bases at V and 0 bases at J, with 17 bases between the two ends. The germline V gene has CDR1 DFQATT and CDR2 SNEGSKA (reference sequence). CDR3 sequence (DNA): TGCAGTGCTGGGGCGCCGCGGGGTTTCTCCTATAATTCACCCCTCCACTTT. Translation gives CSAGAPRGFSYNSPLHF.

This clonotype was seen many times. The V call is TRBV5-1, the J call TRBJ1-3; tentative D call: TRBD1 (5 bases). The CDR3 is made up of 15 amino acids. Trimming removed 0 bases from V and 3 bases from J, with 10 bases in between. The V gene's germline CDR1 is SGHRS and CDR2 YFSETQ. CDR3 DNA sequence: TGCGCCAGCAGCTTGGGGGGCGCAGGTGGAAACACCATATATTTT. Translation gives CASSLGGAGGNTIYF.

In its sample, this clonotype was seen many times. The CDR3 DNA is TGCGCCAGCAGCTTGGAGGACGAGCAGTACTTC. Translation gives CASSLEDEQYF. The chain couples TRBV5-1 to TRBJ2-7; D is uncertain. CDR3 length: 11 residues. V lost 0 bases to trimming and J lost 5 bases, with 3 bases between them. Germline CDR1 reads SGHRS; CDR2 reads YFSETQ.

The chain recombines TRBV15 with TRBJ2-5, with a tentative D call TRBD2 (6 bases). The CDR3 is 16 residues long. V was pared by 5 bases and J by 2 bases, with 18 bases between. Germline CDR1 reads LNHNV; CDR2 reads YYDKDF (reference sequence). The DNA for the CDR3 is TGTGCCACCAGCCCAATACCGGGACTTTTACAAGAGACCCAGTACTTC. It specifies CATSPIPGLLQETQYF.

This clonotype was recorded a few times. The chain links TRBV7-3 to TRBJ2-7; unclear D gene. V lost 2 bases, J lost 5 bases, and 16 bases lay in between. The germline CDR1 and CDR2 sequences are SGHTA and FQGTGA. CDR3 length equals 15 residues. Written as DNA, the CDR3 is TGTGCCAGCAGCTTAGATGCCAGATCGTTAAACGAGCAGTACTTC. As protein: CASSLDARSLNEQYF.

The gene calls are TRBV29-1 and TRBJ1-5, with TRBD1 identical over 7 bases. In germline, CDR1 is SQVTM, CDR2 ANQGSEA. The CDR3 consists of 13 residues. V lost 7 bases to trimming and J lost 2 bases; unmatched junction nucleotides: 5. CDR3 sequence: CSAGTGGNQPQHF. The CDR3 DNA follows: TGCAGCGCTGGCACAGGGGGCAATCAGCCCCAGCATTTT.

The chain is built from TRBV29-1 and TRBJ1-2; perhaps TRBD1 as D (5 bases). The CDR3 sequence is 13 residues long. From germline, CDR1 is SQVTM and CDR2 ANQGSEA. V was shortened by 6 bases and J by 0 bases, with 11 bases between the two germline ends. The CDR3 DNA sequence: TGCAGCGTCGCCGGGACCACTAACTATGGCTACACCTTC. Translated: CSVAGTTNYGYTF.

This clonotype has more than one count but fewer than ten. This rearrangement joins TRBV29-1 to TRBJ2-2; D unclear. The V gene's germline CDR1 is SQVTM and CDR2 ANQGSEA. There are 13 residues in the CDR3. Trimming removed 2 bases at V and 1 base at J, with 5 bases between. The CDR3 here is CSVENQNTGELFF. In DNA, the CDR3 is TGCAGCGTTGAAAACCAGAACACCGGGGAGCTGTTTTTT.

This clonotype showed up just a few times. The V and J genes are TRBV20-1 and TRBJ1-4, with D tentatively TRBD1 (6 bases). The CDR3 runs to 15 residues. V was cut by 3 bases and J by 5 bases, with 16 bases left in between. The germline CDR1 and CDR2 sequences are DFQATT and SNEGSKA (reference sequence). CDR3 DNA: TGCAGTGCTAGGACAGGCGCTCTACGAAATGAAAAACTGTTTTTT. The encoded protein is CSARTGALRNEKLFF.

The CDR3 is CASSGAEGVYNEQFF. The CDR3 DNA follows: TGTGCCAGCAGTGGAGCCGAAGGGGTCTACAATGAGCAGTTCTTC. The chain recombines TRBV28 with TRBJ2-1, with a possible D match to TRBD1 (5 bases). The CDR3 is 15 residues long. Germline loops: CDR1 MDHEN, CDR2 SYDVKM. The V gene lost 5 bases and the J gene lost 3 bases, with 14 bases spanning the gap.

The chain is built from TRBV7-2 and TRBJ2-4; D not certain. Trimming took 5 bases from V and 0 from J, leaving 11 bases between them. The CDR3 loop spans 15 amino acids. Germline CDR1 and CDR2: SGHTA and FQGNSA. The CDR3 loop is CASSPRLLAKNIQYF. CDR3 DNA: TGTGCCAGCAGCCCCCGACTTCTAGCCAAAAACATTCAGTACTTC.

This chain uses TRBV20-1 with TRBJ2-2; D possibly matches TRBD1 or TRBD2 (6 bases each). CDR3 size: 14 residues. CDR1 DFQATT and CDR2 SNEGSKA come from the germline V gene (reference sequence). The ends were cut back, 4 bases at V and 0 bases at J, with 9 bases in the middle. Here the CDR3 reads CSATRGANTGELFF. CDR3 nucleotides: TGCAGTGCTACGAGGGGGGCGAACACCGGGGAGCTGTTTTTT.

V gene TRBV20-1 combines with J gene TRBJ2-7, with a tentative D call TRBD2 (6 bases). The germline V and J ends were trimmed by 2 bases and 3 bases, with 14 bases remaining between them. Germline V gives CDR1 DFQATT, CDR2 SNEGSKA (reference sequence). The CDR3 length is 14 residues. The chain's CDR3 is CSARLLAFDYEQYF. The CDR3 DNA reads as TGCAGTGCTAGACTACTAGCTTTTGACTACGAGCAGTACTTC.

A note on this clonotype: A much larger clone differs by one base, so this may be a read error. The V gene is TRBV29-1, the J gene TRBJ2-2; weak D call: TRBD2 (5 bases). There are 13 residues in the CDR3. V gave up 8 bases and J gave up 6 bases, with 16 bases separating them. Germline V gives CDR1 SQVTM, CDR2 ANQGSEA. The CDR3 loop is CSIVRGQAGELFF. For the CDR3, the DNA is TGCAGCATTGTAAGAGGGCAGGCCGGGGAGCTGTTTTTT.

This clonotype was recorded at least ten times. The chain has TRBV4-2 and TRBJ1-5; no firm D call. CDR3 length equals 13 residues. CDR1 is LGHNA and CDR2 is YNFKEQ in the germline V gene. Trimming left V 3 bases short and J 2 bases short, with 5 bases between. In DNA, the CDR3 is TGTGCCAGCAGCCAGAGTGGCAATCAGCCCCAGCATTTT. Amino acid sequence: CASSQSGNQPQHF.

This clonotype was counted ten times or more. The V gene is TRBV12-3 or TRBV12-4, the J gene TRBJ2-1, with 12 bases identical to TRBD2. There are 15 residues in the CDR3. J lost 9 bases, V lost 3 bases, and 6 bases had no gene match. The CDR3 nucleotides are TGTGCCAGCAGTTTCGGACTAGCGGGAATGTTTGAGCAGTTCTTC. Residues: CASSFGLAGMFEQFF.

V gene TRBV7-2 combines with J gene TRBJ2-1; D ambiguous. CDR1 and CDR2 from the germline V gene are SGHTA and FQGNSA. V shed 0 bases and J shed 2 bases, with 11 bases lying between them. This CDR3 contains 16 residues. CDR3 loop: CASSLAAAAPYNEQFF. The CDR3 DNA reads as TGTGCCAGCAGCTTAGCGGCCGCGGCCCCCTACAATGAGCAGTTCTTC.

J is TRBJ1-6 and V is TRBV5-6; D perhaps matches TRBD1 (6 bases). Germline V gene lookup returns CDR1 SGHDT and CDR2 YYEEEE. V was clipped by 3 bases and J by 2 bases, with 18 bases between them. The CDR3 runs to 18 residues. CDR3 sequence reads: CASSWGQAPWTYNSPLHF. CDR3 nucleotides: TGTGCCAGCAGCTGGGGGCAGGCACCTTGGACCTATAATTCACCCCTCCACTTT.

The chain joins TRBV7-9 to TRBJ2-1; D remains ambiguous. Trimming cost V 2 bases and J 8 bases, with 16 bases left between them. There are 15 residues in the CDR3. Germline CDR1 and CDR2: SEHNR and FQNEAQ (reference sequence). The CDR3 here is CASSLTRPSQDEQFF. The CDR3, as DNA: TGTGCCAGCAGCTTAACCCGGCCCTCTCAGGATGAGCAGTTCTTC.

This clonotype was observed many times. The chain carries TRBV19 and TRBJ2-2; 8 bases are shared with TRBD1. In germline, CDR1 is LNHDA, CDR2 SQIVND (reference sequence). J gave up 3 bases and V 9 bases, and 6 bases lay outside the gene matches. The CDR3 runs 14 residues. The DNA for the CDR3 is TGTGCCAGCTGTGACAGGGGTTACACCGGGGAGCTGTTTTTT. It codes for CASCDRGYTGELFF.

This clonotype showed up many times. The CDR3 DNA follows: TGCAGTGCTAGTTGGAGTGGGCGAAGCAATCAGCCCCAGCATTTT. This sequence encodes CSASWSGRSNQPQHF. The V gene is TRBV20-1, the J gene TRBJ1-5; no reliable D call. CDR1 is DFQATT, CDR2 SNEGSKA, per germline (reference sequence). The ends were cut back, 3 bases at V and 1 base at J, with 13 bases in the middle. This CDR3 has 15 residues.

The chain recombines TRBV12-3 or TRBV12-4 with TRBJ2-1; TRBD1 might be the D (6 bases). The CDR3 runs to 15 residues. Trimming took 4 bases from V and 5 from J, leaving 15 bases between them. CDR3 residues: CASSSTGLPNNEQFF. The DNA for the CDR3 is TGTGCCAGCAGTTCGACAGGTCTTCCAAACAATGAGCAGTTCTTC.

This chain joins TRBV5-6 and TRBJ1-2; D not resolved. V was clipped by 2 bases and J by 8 bases, with 19 bases between them. Germline V lookup: CDR1 SGHDT, CDR2 YYEEEE. CDR3 size: 15 residues. The CDR3 loop is CASSLDTAAVGGYTF. CDR3 coding DNA: TGTGCCAGCAGCTTAGACACCGCTGCGGTAGGAGGCTACACCTTC.

V usage is TRBV6-1 and J usage is TRBJ1-1, with 10 bases identical to TRBD1. Trimming removed 6 bases from V and 3 bases from J; junction bases left unmatched: 10. The CDR3 sequence is 16 residues long. The germline V gene encodes CDR1 MNHNS and CDR2 SASEGT. The CDR3 nucleotides read TGTGCCAGCAGAGAGACAGGGGGCTCTGGGTACACTGAAGCTTTCTTT. It yields the protein CASRETGGSGYTEAFF.

This clonotype was recorded a few times. This sequence joins TRBV3-1 and TRBJ1-1, with D perhaps TRBD1 (6 bases). The ends were cut back, 7 bases at V and 5 bases at J, with 14 bases in the middle. Germline CDR1 is LGHDT and CDR2 is YNNKEL (reference sequence). The CDR3 runs to 13 residues. The chain's CDR3 is CASMAGQGTEAFF. Written as DNA, the CDR3 is TGTGCCAGCATGGCCGGGCAGGGGACTGAAGCTTTCTTT.

This clonotype came up a few times. The V and J genes are TRBV11-3 and TRBJ2-5, with 8 bases matching TRBD2. Trimming at V came to 4 bases and at J to 4 bases, leaving 8 bases not matched to a gene. Looked up from germline, CDR1 is SGHNT and CDR2 is YENEEA. CDR3 length: 15 residues. The CDR3 is CASSSTGTSGETQYF. In nucleotides, the CDR3 is TGTGCCAGCAGCTCTACGGGGACTAGTGGAGAGACCCAGTACTTC.

The chain couples TRBV11-1 to TRBJ1-3, with D possibly matching TRBD1 (5 bases). The CDR3 length is 19 residues. With 4 bases removed from V and 0 bases from J, the gap between germline ends came to 22 bases. From germline, CDR1 is SGHAT and CDR2 FQDESV (reference sequence). CDR3: CASSSRQGQDTFSGNTIYF. As DNA, the CDR3 is TGTGCCAGCAGCTCGCGCCAGGGCCAAGACACGTTCTCTGGAAACACCATATATTTT.

The genes are TRBV11-3 and TRBJ2-3, with 7 bases aligning to TRBD2. From germline, CDR1 is SGHNT and CDR2 YENEEA. V was pared by 1 base and J by 2 bases, with 9 bases of the junction left unmatched. The length of the CDR3 is 17 residues. The CDR3 sequence is CASSLVSGTPITDTQYF. The DNA of the CDR3 is TGTGCCAGCAGCTTAGTCAGCGGGACTCCCATCACAGATACGCAGTATTTT.

This clonotype was seen a handful of times. This rearrangement joins TRBV12-3 or TRBV12-4 to TRBJ2-3, with 9 bases matching TRBD1. The CDR3 consists of 16 residues. With 2 bases clipped from V and 3 bases from J, the junction kept 6 bases outside the gene matches. This CDR3 is CASSLTQGASTDTQYF. The CDR3 DNA reads as TGTGCCAGCAGTTTAACACAGGGGGCTTCTACAGATACGCAGTATTTT.

This clonotype was counted a few times. This sequence joins TRBV5-1 and TRBJ2-3; TRBD2 might be the D (6 bases). Germline V gene sequence: CDR1 SGHRS, CDR2 YFSETQ. V lost 4 bases and J 1 base, leaving 10 bases between the germline ends. CDR3 size: 14 residues. The CDR3 loop reads CASSRGTRTDTQYF. As DNA, the CDR3 is TGCGCCAGCAGCCGGGGGACTCGCACAGATACGCAGTATTTT. Supplemented by reference TRBV5-1 and TRBJ2-3, the full variable domain reads KAGVTQTPRYLIKTRGQQVTLSCSPISGHRSVSWYQQTPGQGLQFLFEYFSETQRNKGNFPGRFSGRQFSNSRSEMNVSTLELGDSALYLCASSRGTRTDTQYFGPGTRLTVL.